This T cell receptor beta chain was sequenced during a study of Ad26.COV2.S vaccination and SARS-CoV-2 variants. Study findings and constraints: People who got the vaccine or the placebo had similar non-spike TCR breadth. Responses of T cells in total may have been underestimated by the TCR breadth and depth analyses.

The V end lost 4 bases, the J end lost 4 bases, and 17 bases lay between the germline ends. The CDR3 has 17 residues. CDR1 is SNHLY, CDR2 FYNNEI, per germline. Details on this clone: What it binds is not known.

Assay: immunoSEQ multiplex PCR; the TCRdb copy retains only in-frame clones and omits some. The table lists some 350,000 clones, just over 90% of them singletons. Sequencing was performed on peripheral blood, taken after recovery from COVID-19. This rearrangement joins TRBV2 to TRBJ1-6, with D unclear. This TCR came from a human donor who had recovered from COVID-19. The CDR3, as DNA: TGTGCCAGCAGTGGTCGGCAGACGAACCGATATAATTCACCCCTCCACTTT. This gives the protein CASSGRQTNRYNSPLHF.